This T cell receptor beta chain was identified in a study of T cells after yellow fever vaccination. General study results and limits: By day 5 rather than day 15, the secondary response had peaked, though it was weaker. Subsequent to the booster, the majority of primary-vaccination clones reappeared (around 96% CD4, about 90% CD8).

This CDR3 is 18 amino acids long. Per the germline V gene, CDR1 is SGHNT and CDR2 is YYREEE (reference sequence). Template-switching 5'RACE yielded the TCR cDNA; a universal primer site and UMIs were added in the process. TCRdb fed the 5' RACE reads into MiXCR, producing one record per CDR3 protein. The table shows under 400,000 distinct CDR3 sequences, with about 9.9% occurring only once. As for this clonotype: Its cognate antigen is unknown. Its ends do not fully match the called genes, so a read error is possible.

The chain recombines TRBV5-4 with TRBJ2-3; 12 nucleotides match TRBD2. Sequences were derived from PBMCs, sampled on the day of the first yellow fever vaccination. The receptor's source is a man aged 18 to 29 who received the YFV17D yellow fever vaccine. In nucleotides, the CDR3 is TGTGCCAGCAGCGCGCCGGGACTAGCGGGCCCAAGCACAGATACGCAGAATTTT. Translated, it gives CASSAPGLAGPSTDTQNF.